This TCR beta chain originates from a study of shared clonotypes between healthy human individuals (TCRdb year 2020). With respect to the entire study: The cohort comprised two women and three men aged 18 to 49 years. The study deeply sequenced blood TCR repertoires of about 5 healthy adults to estimate repertoire size and the extent of clonotype sharing between individuals. To increase sequencing depth and limit assay-specific biases, different laboratories used diverse techniques to prepare libraries and sequence TCR repertoires. Leukapheresis yielded between about 0.94 and 8.9 billion PBMCs per donor. For each donor, CD4 naive and CD4 memory were each run on three plates, CD8 naive on two plates, and CD8 memory on one plate. Summary of the overall study and its limitations: Because the study included a small number of donors, the genetic and exposure-history diversity represented was limited. Larger estimated clonotype richness was generally found for naive subsets than for memory subsets. Sharing across a few donors was observed for roughly 5% of naive CD4, less than 4% of naive CD8, 2% to 2.5% of memory CD4, and about 0.4% of memory CD8 clonotypes. Higher generation probabilities were observed for clonotypes shared by all four sorted-subset donors than for non-shared clonotypes. Sampling was restricted to blood, and TCR repertoires in tissues likely differ from the TCR repertoires found in blood. Incomplete sequencing was indicated by rarefaction of sorted-subset datasets, despite the large sequencing depth. Based on pairwise subsampling, the degree of clonotype sharing among donors was expected to be affected by sequencing depth.

TCR CDR3 regions were amplified from genomic DNA by multiplex PCR using the deep immunoSEQ assay. Extracted genomic DNA from each cell subset was spread evenly across all wells of several immunoSEQ 96-well plates, with each plate serving as a replicate. For sorted subsets, each replicate PCR was loaded with around 200 ng genomic DNA, equivalent to 32,000 or so T cell genomes. The purified libraries were quantified using a Qubit 3.0 fluorometer, sized with a Bioanalyzer 2100, and then quantified again using the KAPA Library Quantification kit. Each immunoSEQ 96-well plate was sequenced on its own single-read 150-cycle Illumina NextSeq 550 flow cell. In the paper's pipeline: Because the immunoSEQ output included only junctional sequences and no quality scores, the filtering could not be the same as the filtering used for full-length reads. Sequences were annotated with PyIR, a Python wrapper for IgBLAST v1.9, and V/J genes and CDR3 were assigned using IMGT germline references. Reads with weak V/J assignments (E-value above 1e-6), missing CDR3, stop codons, out-of-frame junctions, or ambiguous translated residues were removed. V3J clonotypes were defined as sequences sharing the same inferred V gene, J gene, and CDR3 amino acid sequence. Percentage overlap between repertoires was calculated by dividing the number of shared unique clonotypes by the size of the smaller repertoire. Repertoire richness was assessed with RTK rarefaction, the Chao1 estimator, and Recon v2.1 estimates of unobserved clonotypes. For all TCRbeta clonotypes obtained by the gDNA method from four donors, generation probabilities were computed with OLGA. TCRdb's version of the immuneACCESS table is confined to in-frame rearrangements and falls short of the full clone set. An unresolved V gene accounts for under half of the shortfall where checked; the remainder is of unknown origin. The V and J calls and clone size come from that table; D and trimming were worked out from the DNA. The sample profile shows some 2,100,000 clones; just over 90% of them were found once. The ten largest clones add up to over 1.5% of the sample.

The V end loses 5 bases and the J end loses 6 bases, and a stretch of 8 bases separates them. Counted from cysteine to phenylalanine, this CDR3 has 12 amino acids. Solely the CDR3 DNA is kept, with 36 bases framed from the first base. According to the germline V gene, CDR1 reads SGHTA and CDR2 reads FQGNSA. CD8 naive samples were obtained by positive selection for CCR7 among CD45RO-negative cells, yielding a CD45RA+CCR7+ population from which TemRA cells were excluded. Donors were healthy HIV-negative adults with no recently reported acute infections or vaccinations. Every donor was a Caucasian adult living in Nashville, Tennessee, USA. Blood was collected by leukapheresis, and PBMCs were isolated by Ficoll-Histopaque density gradient centrifugation and then cryopreserved in liquid nitrogen vapor phase. Analytical flow cytometry was used to check the purity and quantity of every magnetically sorted T cell population. Genomic DNA was isolated from every sorted fraction and measured by UV absorbance on a Nanodrop 2000c.

Remarks on this clone: What this receptor recognizes is not known. Base qualities were left out, and no much larger clone turns up one base away.

The sample comprised naive CD8+ T cells from PBMCs. The cell subset or site label here, explained by the study, means: CD45RA+CCR7+. This TCR was sampled from a young man in good health. Some clones in this sample may be carry-over from other donors' samples. The chain was built from TRBV7-2 and TRBJ2-1; a confident D gene designation cannot be given. The DNA sequence is TGTGCCAGCAGCCCAGGCTTCAATGAGCAGTTCTTC. Its coded protein is CASSPGFNEQFF.